The clone carrying this TCR beta chain was seen a single time. The CDR3 spans 14 residues. CDR1 and CDR2 from the germline V gene are LNHDA and SQIVND (reference sequence). The ends were cut back, 6 bases at V and 0 bases at J, with 11 bases in the middle. The entry originates in a study of control samples from healthy donors and cancer patients. Sequencing used immunoSEQ multiplex PCR; TCRdb keeps in-frame clones, though not all of them. Of more than 95,000 clones in the sample, 85% to 95% are singletons; the top ten hold 0.5% to 0.7%. The chain is built from TRBV19 and TRBJ1-1; D remains ambiguous. The source is a man older than 75 with head and neck cancer. Sample: PBMCs. The CDR3 loop reads CASSENTVNTEAFF. The CDR3 DNA is TGTGCCAGTAGCGAGAACACGGTGAACACTGAAGCTTTCTTT.